This T cell receptor beta chain derives from a study of cytotoxic CD8 clonotypes in ibrutinib-treated CLL (dated by TCRdb to about 2021). In terms of the full investigation: The cohort had about a dozen relapsed/refractory and around 14 treatment-naive patients; 17 were IGHV unmutated. The response samples were drawn at a median of roughly twelve months into treatment, with a range of roughly 6 to 36 months. Responses were partial in around 25 patients and complete in 2; after median approximately 5.5 years follow-up, around 14 stayed in remission and roughly twelve progressed. Longitudinal samples were available for 26 of the 86 trial participants. Every remission and progressive disease sample was obtained while ibrutinib was still being received by the patients. On average, each sample had about 260,000 productive templates and approximately 85,000 productive rearrangements. Cryopreserved peripheral blood mononuclear cells were obtained before treatment, at response, and at either sustained remission or disease progression. Broad study findings and their caveats: Sustained-remission and progressing patients did not have matched sampling times, and lymph node repertoires were not examined. Clonality rose at ibrutinib response, remained stable during sustained remission, and dropped back toward baseline at progression. At baseline, clonality was higher than in age-matched healthy donors and showed a strong correlation with circulating CD8+ T-cell counts. Public clonotypes were rare and either shrank or stayed stable during treatment, and the rise in clonality at ibrutinib response reflected expansion of private clonotypes.

Ends trimmed: V by 5 bases, J by 5 bases; bases unmatched to a gene: 7. The germline V gene (reference sequence) supplies CDR1 GTSNPN and CDR2 SVGIG. Including the terminal cysteine and phenylalanine, the CDR3 comprises 13 residues. The DNA shown is the 39-base CDR3, in frame from base 1. The sample's time point label, in plain terms: 12 months on ibrutinib. Roughly 1.9 micrograms of genomic DNA were extracted from cryopreserved PBMCs for TCR beta library preparation. Longitudinal blood samples from CLL patients on ibrutinib monotherapy underwent high-throughput TCR beta sequencing. The patients took part in an open-label, single-center phase 2 trial of ibrutinib monotherapy. The goal of deep resolution MiSeq sequencing was a depth between 1 in 1 million and 1 in 200,000 T cells, and coverage averaged 10x per clonotype. The immunoSEQ hsTCRB Kit was used to generate the TCR beta libraries. Regarding the original processing steps: Data were analyzed with ImmunoSEQ Data Assistant and ImmunoSEQ Analyzer, with V, D and J genes assigned per IMGT definitions. Clonality, which ranges from 0 to 1, was calculated by subtracting the normalized Shannon entropy of productive rearrangement frequencies from one. Only overrepresented clonotypes making up at least 0.05% of the repertoire of each patient were included in the public clonotype analysis. Approximately 13 age-matched healthy donor repertoires from immuneACCESS served as clonality controls. TCRdb limited this immuneACCESS table to in-frame rearrangements with V and J called. A share of clones is missing; checked studies link under half to unresolved V genes, and the rest is unexplained. The V and J calls and clone size come from that table; D and trimming were worked out from the DNA. This sample holds about 44,000 clones; over 60% were observed only once. Of the sample, roughly 12% falls within the top ten clones.

Concerning this clone itself: Which antigen it targets is not known. No much larger clone is present one base from it, and per-base qualities are unavailable.

The starting material was PBMCs, obtained after 12 months of ibrutinib treatment. The V and J genes are TRBV30 and TRBJ2-5; 8 bases in the junction line up with TRBD2. This clonotype was sampled from a human donor with chronic lymphocytic leukemia. In nucleotide form, the sequence is TGTGCCTGGGGTAGCGGGAATAGGGAGACCCAGTACTTC. Its protein reads: CAWGSGNRETQYF.